This T cell receptor beta chain was profiled in a study of cytomegalovirus exposure and HLA in healthy donors (dated by TCRdb to about 2017). At the level of the whole study: According to an earlier analysis of around 600 of the donors, roughly 180 million T cells yielded 117 million unique TCR beta sequences and more than 250 Gb of sequence data. Around 300 gigabases of sequencing data and 80 million or so unique TCR sequences were included in an early release covering under 650 HLA-typed donors. Among the roughly 410 genotyped donors, about 85% belonged to the genetic ancestry cluster associated with self-reported Caucasian donors. The study aimed to test whether cataloging public T cell receptors could reveal signatures of past pathogen exposure. The study used immunosequencing to profile the T cell repertoires of 666 subjects and linked those repertoires to cytomegalovirus serostatus. Besides the first cohort of hundreds of subjects, a separate validation cohort made up of over 95 different subjects was used. To predict cytomegalovirus infection status, the study combined high-throughput TCR immunosequencing, statistical association of individual TCRs with disease status, and machine learning. In a later analysis, previously published TCR beta repertoires from 670 or so donors were re-analyzed and high-resolution HLA genotyping was added so that TCR occurrence patterns could be studied. Rather than drawing on any new phenotypic data, the later analysis identified candidate immune exposures from TCR beta sequences and the way those sequences occurred across donors. In an earlier analysis of 587 of the donors, high-throughput TCR beta sequencing was used to judge whether each TCR beta V gene segment behaved as functional or pseudogenic. Donor age, sex, ethnicity and CMV serostatus were compiled together with the repertoire data. Genome-wide SNP genotypes for about 65% of the 666 donors were used in a later genetic analysis, which treated that subset as a discovery cohort. All discovery cohort repertoires had been generated using a single sequencing platform. Class I and class II HLA loci were covered by the typing at four-digit resolution. The number of donors typed differed by locus, with about 629-630 for A, B, C, DRB1 and DQB1, roughly 520 for DQA1, 600 to 610 for DPA1, and 450 to 480 for DPB1. Roughly 5 DR-DQ haplotypes were handled as single units for association and clustering, since linkage in the cohort was strong. On average, approximately 250,000 unique TCR beta nucleotide sequences were sequenced per donor among a few hundred genotyped donors of the cohort, with 15% to 20% of those sequences being non-productive.

The cohort was made up of 666 healthy bone marrow donors. All cohort members were sampled while nominally healthy, although unrecorded immune exposures were likely present. The donor was CMV seropositive and belonged to the group of 250 to 300 seropositive cohort members. Every donor gave a peripheral blood sample, and the peripheral blood mononuclear cells from that sample were used for TCR beta sequencing. The Qiagen DNeasy Blood Extraction Kit was used to extract genomic DNA from the blood cell samples. The full study reports these points: Correlated functional status among segregating V segments might be attributable to linkage disequilibrium, but an unknown experimental factor could not be ruled out. HLA typing was unavailable for some donors at each locus, so association tests used only the typed subset. The presence/absence analyses assumed that sequencing depth was roughly uniform across donors, and that assumption may not be true. An earlier analysis of 587 of the donors showed that most TCR beta V segments appeared in productive rearrangements either about 90% or about 30% of the time, which broadly matched IMGT annotations. A total of 164 TCR beta chains were listed by the study as associated with cytomegalovirus. Because counts were too low, about 18 rarely observed V segments, including chromosome 9 orphons, were excluded from the earlier analysis of 587 of the donors. The classifier was reported to diagnose cytomegalovirus status with high specificity and sensitivity in both the original and validation cohorts. Strong co-occurrence of HLA alleles, especially DR and DQ, made assigning TCR associations to individual alleles difficult. The sequencing pipeline was judged likely to have produced a cluster of highly shared sequence variants as a technical artifact. According to the authors, the approach could potentially be generalized to other disease states and immunological phenotypes. Three of the identified cytomegalovirus-associated TCR beta chains were confirmed in vitro to be specific for cytomegalovirus antigens. In a later analysis, more than 15,000 TCR beta sequences were associated with specific HLA alleles at a false discovery rate of 0.05. According to a later genetic analysis, donors in an Asian-associated ancestry cluster had fewer N-insertions in productive TCRs than the approximately 610-donor mean. In a later analysis, TCR association rates were found to vary across HLA loci, with the most associated TCRs seen for DRB1 alleles and the fewest for HLA-C alleles. In this cohort, only TCR beta chains were sequenced, and detectable features were limited by the absence of alpha or paired-chain data. Some IMGT-functional V segments, including TRBV6-2 and TRBV6-3, could not be told apart with the 87-base-pair reads, so those segments were excluded. A later genetic analysis associated a missense DCLRE1C variant with V-gene and J-gene trimming of TCR beta chains, and an independent cohort replicated the association. Compared with equally common non-associated chains, HLA-associated TCR beta chains in a later analysis were more clonally expanded and had lower generation probabilities. While some public TCRs were present in many individuals, most TCR sequences turned up only very rarely across donors. According to a later analysis, parvovirus B19, influenza, CMV and Epstein-Barr virus appeared linked to several top co-occurrence clusters. A further reported finding was that TCR beta sequences accurately predicted the HLA-A and HLA-B alleles for most subjects in the first cohort. The only immune exposure information available for the cohort was CMV serostatus. A later analysis found that most CMV-associated TCR beta chains appeared HLA-restricted, with HLA associations seemingly driven largely by CMV exposure.

The CDR3 covers 14 residues, taking in both the cysteine and the phenylalanine. Of all the DNA, just the CDR3 is kept, 42 bases in frame from base 1. The germline V gene encodes CDR1 MNHEY and CDR2 SVGAGI. At the junction V is shortened by 6 bases and J by 1 base, with 13 bases in between. To prepare the library, the immunoSEQ multiplex PCR assay was applied. For the multiplex PCR, a mixture combining 60 forward primers for TCR Vbeta segments and 13 reverse primers for TCR Jbeta segments was used. The CDR3 region of rearranged TCR beta genes was amplified from genomic DNA with a multiplex PCR assay. The amplified TCR beta libraries were sequenced on the Illumina HiSeq System as 87-base-pair reads. Per the source publication's procedure: A later analysis tallied 70 million to 100 million unique TCR beta chains across the 700 or so repertoires, and some 10 million of those chains were shared by two or more donors. Raw reads were error-corrected and collapsed into unique sequences with a nearest-neighbor algorithm that merged closely related sequences to remove PCR and sequencing errors. Alignment of CDR3 sequences to IMGT reference sequences was used to assign V, D and J gene segments. For a sequence to be retained, at least a six-nucleotide match to both a V gene segment and a J gene segment was required. A rearrangement counted as productive if the CDR3 had no stop codons and remained in frame with V and J, and every other rearrangement counted as non-productive. Following IMGT convention, CDR3 was defined as the stretch from the second conserved V-encoded cysteine to the conserved J-encoded phenylalanine. The earlier analysis of fewer than 750 of the donors excluded sequences that lacked an unambiguous match to a single V gene segment. An earlier analysis of fewer than 650 of the donors classified V segments as functional when productive rearrangements were above 56.7% and as segregating when the standard deviation between donors was above 5%. A statistical classification framework was developed to diagnose cytomegalovirus status using the catalog of TCR beta chain sequences. In a later analysis, TCR nucleotide sequences were compared against IMGT/GENE-DB human TR gene sequences so that V and J genes could be assigned. A later analysis assigned CDR3 sequences and most-parsimonious VDJ recombination scenarios with the TCRdist pipeline. In a later analysis, each TCR beta chain was defined by its CDR3 amino acid sequence together with its V-gene family, and reads without a unique V-gene family were excluded. A later analysis removed roughly 590 highly shared, low-generation-probability nucleotide sequences to deal with suspected cross-contamination and a sequencing artifact. For each public chain, a later analysis derived a clonal expansion index from normalized ranks of inferred template counts within each repertoire. In a later analysis, generation probabilities were computed using a VDJ recombination model fitted to out-of-frame rearrangements, and the results were checked against IGoR. In a later analysis, hypergeometric tests were used to score TCR-TCR, TCR-HLA and TCR-CMV co-occurrence, with a repertoire-size bias correction applied to TCR pairs. To estimate false discovery rates, a later analysis permuted the HLA or CMV assignments 20 times. In a later analysis, co-occurring TCRs were grouped using DBSCAN, and TCRdist sequence similarity was added for clustering within HLA-allele-positive subsets. Co-occurrence clustering excluded repertoires with fewer than 30,000 or more than 120,000 public chains, plus five with anomalous nucleotide sharing. Entries here come from immuneACCESS through TCRdb and include only in-frame sequences with V and J called. Some clones fail to appear in such tables; in the studies checked, an unresolved V gene covers under half of the shortfall, and the cause of the remainder is unknown. That table supplies the V and J calls and clone size; D and trimming were determined from the DNA. The sample contains around 100,000 clones, just under 75% of them found a single time. Roughly 2.6% of the sample goes to the ten largest clones.

On this clone itself: The target of this receptor is not known. No much larger clone is present one base from it, and per-base qualities are unavailable.

The TCR sequence derives from a man aged 50-59 years in good health and CMV-seropositive. Here the chain combines TRBV6-5 and TRBJ2-7; matching of 5 bases hints at TRBD1 as the D gene. The specimen was PBMCs. CDR3 protein: CASSGTGKSYEQYF. The nucleotide sequence reads as follows: TGTGCCAGCAGCGGAACAGGAAAGTCCTACGAGCAGTACTTC.